These 22 T cell receptor beta chains were all obtained from the same sample, sequenced in a study of T cell responses to AZD1222 COVID-19 vaccine. Some clones are missing from TCRdb's copy, which holds only in-frame ones; the method was immunoSEQ multiplex PCR. Seen here are around 140,000 clones, 92% observed once, and the top ten hold 2.5% to 4%. Sequencing was performed on peripheral blood, taken 28 days after the second AZD1222 dose. These receptors came from an adult who received the AZD1222 COVID-19 vaccine.

The genes are TRBV14 and TRBJ1-6; no firm D call. CDR1 and CDR2 (germline): SGHDN, FVKESK. This CDR3 comprises 15 residues. The V end lost 0 bases, the J end lost 4 bases, and 7 bases lay between the germline ends. CDR3 DNA sequence: TGTGCCAGCAGCCAAGACCGGGGTTATAATTCACCCCTCCACTTT. It encodes CASSQDRGYNSPLHF.

The genes are TRBV29-1 and TRBJ2-2; D gene uncertain. Trimming took 4 bases from V and 4 from J, leaving 10 bases between them. The CDR3 contains 13 residues. CDR1 is SQVTM and CDR2 is ANQGSEA in the germline V gene. The CDR3 sequence is CSVGVGGTGELFF. The CDR3 bases are TGCAGCGTTGGTGTTGGCGGCACCGGGGAGCTGTTTTTT.

This chain uses TRBV7-2 with TRBJ1-3; D uncertain. This CDR3 comprises 14 residues. V was pared by 2 bases and J by 7 bases, with 12 bases between. Germline-derived CDR1 and CDR2 are SGHTA and FQGNSA. The DNA for the CDR3 is TGTGCCAGCAGCTTAAATACAGTGGGGAACACCATATATTTT. Translation gives CASSLNTVGNTIYF.

V usage is TRBV19 and J usage is TRBJ1-5; weak D call: TRBD1 (6 bases). The germline gives CDR1 LNHDA, CDR2 SQIVND (reference sequence). This CDR3 region has 14 residues. V dropped 3 bases and J dropped 7 bases, with 13 bases sitting between them. CDR3 protein: CASSMATGQQPQHF. The CDR3 nucleotides are TGTGCCAGTAGTATGGCGACAGGTCAGCAGCCCCAGCATTTT.

V gene TRBV9 combines with J gene TRBJ2-1, with a weak D call TRBD1 (5 bases). The CDR3 sequence is 15 residues long. The V end was cut by 0 bases, the J end by 9 bases, with 16 bases between. Germline lookup yields CDR1 SGDLS and CDR2 YYNGEE. The CDR3: CASSVVGAGVLEQFF. CDR3 sequence (DNA): TGTGCCAGCAGCGTAGTAGGGGCTGGAGTTCTTGAGCAGTTCTTC.

In its sample, this clone was seen once. V and J are TRBV7-8 and TRBJ2-7; D not resolved. Germline V CDR1 and CDR2: SGHVS, FQNEAQ. The CDR3 runs 13 residues. Trimming stripped 5 bases from V and 0 bases from J, with 8 bases between. The DNA for the CDR3 is TGTGCCAGCAGCGCACCGAGCTCCTACGAGCAGTACTTC. Its protein is CASSAPSSYEQYF.

The V and J genes are TRBV28 and TRBJ2-3; 11 nucleotides line up with TRBD2. The CDR3 spans 17 residues. Trimming cost V 5 bases and J 4 bases; bases outside gene matches: 11. Germline V gene data show CDR1 as MDHEN and CDR2 as SYDVKM. The CDR3 DNA follows: TGTGCCAGCAGTATACTCCGACTAGCGGGAAGGTCAGATACGCAGTATTTT. It specifies CASSILRLAGRSDTQYF.

The chain links TRBV2 to TRBJ2-1, with 9 bases lining up with TRBD1. Germline values: CDR1 SNHLY, CDR2 FYNNEI. J lost 10 bases, V lost 3 bases, and 4 bases had no gene match. This CDR3 is built from 13 residues. CDR3 sequence reads: CASSEGQGFEQFF. CDR3 bases: TGTGCCAGCAGTGAGGGACAGGGATTCGAGCAGTTCTTC.

The genes are TRBV28 and TRBJ2-7, with TRBD1 identical over 8 bases. The CDR3 runs to 15 residues. With 0 bases clipped from V and 1 base from J, the junction kept 2 bases outside the gene matches. CDR1 is MDHEN, CDR2 SYDVKM, per germline. CDR3 nucleotides: TGTGCCAGCAGTTTATGGGGGACAGGATCCTACGAGCAGTACTTC. Encoded protein: CASSLWGTGSYEQYF.

The chain recombines TRBV10-3 with TRBJ2-1; no firm D call. V shed 3 bases and J shed 4 bases, with 4 bases lying between them. The germline CDR1 and CDR2 sequences are ENHRY and SYGVKD. This CDR3 has 12 residues. CDR3 in DNA: TGTGCCATCAGTGAAGGGTACAATGAGCAGTTCTTC. The encoded protein is CAISEGYNEQFF.

The rearrangement joins TRBV7-9 to TRBJ2-1; D call uncertain. Per germline, CDR1 SEHNR and CDR2 FQNEAQ (reference sequence). The CDR3 runs 13 residues. V was trimmed by 3 bases and J by 4 bases, leaving 7 bases between them. The CDR3 DNA reads as TGTGCCAGCAGCTTCTACAGATACAATGAGCAGTTCTTC. Its protein is CASSFYRYNEQFF.

This CDR3 is CACKSRDRAYEQYF. The CDR3 DNA reads as TGTGCCTGTAAATCCCGGGACAGGGCCTACGAGCAGTACTTC. The chain combines TRBV30 with TRBJ2-7, with 9 bases lining up with TRBD1. The length of the CDR3 is 14 residues. The germline V gene has CDR1 GTSNPN and CDR2 SVGIG (reference sequence). V was clipped by 6 bases and J by 2 bases; unmatched bases: 8.

The gene calls are TRBV5-1 and TRBJ1-3; D gene unclear. The CDR3 sequence is 15 residues long. CDR1 SGHRS and CDR2 YFSETQ come from the germline V gene. Trimming took 4 bases from V and 0 from J, leaving 11 bases between them. The CDR3 loop reads CASSPDAGSGNTIYF. The CDR3 DNA sequence: TGCGCCAGCAGCCCGGACGCCGGCTCTGGAAACACCATATATTTT.

This chain uses TRBV4-1 with TRBJ2-1; 10 bases agree with TRBD2. Looked up from germline, CDR1 is MGHRA and CDR2 is YSYEKL. The CDR3 is 17 amino acids. V trimming: 1 base; J trimming: 4 bases; junction bases outside the gene matches: 7. CDR3 in amino acids: CASSQVGGTSAYNEQFF. The CDR3 DNA follows: TGCGCCAGCAGCCAAGTTGGCGGGACTAGCGCTTACAATGAGCAGTTCTTC.

This clone was seen once. This chain links TRBV30 with TRBJ2-1; TRBD2 is a possible D gene (6 bases). This CDR3 is built from 11 residues. The germline V and J ends were trimmed by 7 bases and 6 bases, with 10 bases remaining between them. From germline, CDR1 is GTSNPN and CDR2 SVGIG (reference sequence). The CDR3 sequence is CASRGVNEQFF. CDR3 nucleotide sequence: TGTGCCTCGCGGGGCGTCAATGAGCAGTTCTTC.

This chain uses TRBV7-3 with TRBJ2-7; 9 positions match TRBD1. Per germline, CDR1 SGHTA and CDR2 FQGTGA. V shed 1 base, J shed 6 bases, and the junction held 4 bases outside the gene matches. The CDR3 covers 14 residues. The CDR3 protein is CASSLMGQGAEQYF. The CDR3 DNA follows: TGTGCCAGCAGCTTAATGGGACAGGGTGCCGAGCAGTACTTC.

J is TRBJ2-1 and V is TRBV2; possible D gene TRBD1, 7 bases. V was shortened by 5 bases and J by 9 bases, with 20 bases between the two germline ends. The CDR3 contains 15 residues. Germline assignment: CDR1 SNHLY and CDR2 FYNNEI. The CDR3 region is CASSNTGAGYGEQFF. CDR3 in DNA: TGTGCCAGCAGTAACACAGGGGCGGGATACGGTGAGCAGTTCTTC.

This rearrangement joins TRBV10-3 to TRBJ2-7; tentative D call: TRBD1 (6 bases). CDR1 is ENHRY and CDR2 is SYGVKD in the germline V gene. V was cut by 6 bases and J by 2 bases, with 14 bases left in between. The CDR3 consists of 14 residues. The CDR3 bases are TGTGCCATCAGCACCGGGACATCGACCTACGAGCAGTACTTC. Encoded protein: CAISTGTSTYEQYF.

As DNA, the CDR3 is TGTGCCAGCAGTTCGACAGGGAGCGACGAGCAGTACTTC. This translates into CASSSTGSDEQYF. The chain links TRBV28 to TRBJ2-7; 7 bases match TRBD1. CDR1 is MDHEN, CDR2 SYDVKM, per germline. V lost 4 bases to trimming and J lost 5 bases; unmatched junction nucleotides: 5. There are 13 residues in the CDR3. The whole variable domain, filled in from reference TRBV28 and TRBJ2-7, reads DVKVTQSSRYLVKRTGEKVFLECVQDMDHENMFWYRQDPGLGLRLIYFSYDVKMKEKGDIPEGYSVSREKKERFSLILESASTNQTSMYLCASSSTGSDEQYFGPGTRLTVT.

The V call is TRBV6-1, the J call TRBJ1-2, with 8 bases fitting TRBD1. The junction had 14 bases not matched to a gene; V was cut back by 3 bases and J by 2 bases. Looked up from germline, CDR1 is MNHNS and CDR2 is SASEGT. The CDR3 consists of 18 residues. The CDR3 nucleotides read TGTGCCAGCAGTGATATCCGAGCCTGGACAGGGACCAACTATGGCTACACCTTC. It codes for CASSDIRAWTGTNYGYTF.

The chain links TRBV2 to TRBJ2-1, with D perhaps matching TRBD2 (5 bases). The CDR3 runs 12 residues. Looked up from germline, CDR1 is SNHLY and CDR2 is FYNNEI. Deletions cut 4 bases from V and 9 bases from J, with 10 bases between. This chain's CDR3 is CASSAGSIEQFF. The DNA of the CDR3 is TGTGCCAGCAGTGCGGGGTCAATTGAGCAGTTCTTC.

To note about this clone: This sample also contains other DNA sequences that code for the same CDR3. The chain joins TRBV29-1 to TRBJ2-7; D remains unclear. Per the germline V gene, CDR1 is SQVTM and CDR2 is ANQGSEA. V lost 1 base to trimming and J lost 2 bases, with 6 bases between them. CDR3 size: 12 residues. The CDR3 bases are TGCAGCGTTGAAGGGGAAACCTACGAGCAGTACTTC. This codes for CSVEGETYEQYF.